One sample yielded the 25 T cell receptor beta chains listed below, sequenced in a study of blood T cell repertoires in COVID-19. Assay used: immunoSEQ multiplex PCR; TCRdb lists only in-frame clones, some missing. The sample includes over 250,000 clones, 70% to 90% of them seen just once. The sequencing sample was made of peripheral blood. The source of these receptors is a woman in her 30s with acute or convalescent COVID-19.

This clone turned up a few times. This chain uses TRBV15 with TRBJ1-2; possible D gene TRBD1, 6 bases. Trimming removed 1 base at V and 4 bases at J, with 10 bases between. Germline loops: CDR1 LNHNV, CDR2 YYDKDF (reference sequence). This CDR3 has 14 residues. CDR3 bases: TGTGCCACCAGCAGAGCTCCAGGGGCCTATGGCTACACCTTC. Amino acids: CATSRAPGAYGYTF.

This chain links TRBV19 with TRBJ1-5, with a possible D match to TRBD1 (5 bases). V dropped 5 bases and J dropped 2 bases, with 16 bases sitting between them. Germline CDR1 and CDR2: LNHDA and SQIVND (reference sequence). This CDR3 is built from 16 residues. CDR3 residues: CASSSRGGLGNQPQHF. The CDR3 region has the DNA TGTGCCAGTAGTTCACGGGGGGGGTTGGGCAATCAGCCCCAGCATTTT.

The chain uses TRBV20-1 and TRBJ2-7; 8 nucleotides line up with TRBD2. J lost 3 bases, V lost 3 bases, and 10 bases had no gene match. CDR3 length: 15 amino acids. CDR1 is DFQATT and CDR2 is SNEGSKA in the germline V gene (reference sequence). The CDR3 loop reads CSASGSAGGLYEQYF. In DNA, the CDR3 is TGCAGTGCTAGTGGCTCGGCGGGAGGCCTCTACGAGCAGTACTTC.

This clone was detected a few times. Other DNA sequences within the sample encode an identical CDR3. This sequence joins TRBV19 and TRBJ2-7, with 11 positions matching TRBD1. CDR1 LNHDA and CDR2 SQIVND come from the germline V gene (reference sequence). The V and J ends lost 5 bases and 3 bases, in that order; junction bases with no gene match: 3. The CDR3 has 14 residues. CDR3: CASSSGTGGYEQYF. In DNA form, the CDR3 reads TGTGCCAGTAGTTCCGGGACAGGGGGCTACGAGCAGTACTTC.

With regard to this clone: Other DNA sequences in this specimen translate into the identical CDR3. The chain joins TRBV19 to TRBJ2-5, with 8 nucleotides matching TRBD1. The junction had 4 bases not matched to a gene; V was cut back by 6 bases and J by 4 bases. The CDR3 sequence is 13 residues long. Germline V gene data show CDR1 as LNHDA and CDR2 as SQIVND (reference sequence). The DNA of the CDR3 is TGTGCCAGTAGCAAGGACAGGGTAGAGACCCAGTACTTC. Protein sequence: CASSKDRVETQYF.

The V and J genes are TRBV12-5 and TRBJ2-5; the D gene is possibly TRBD1 (5 bases). Deletions cut 2 bases from V and 2 bases from J, with 9 bases between. This CDR3 region has 14 residues. Germline V CDR1 and CDR2: LGHNT, FRNRAP. As DNA, the CDR3 is TGTGCTAGTGGTTTGCCGCAGGGTCAAGAGACCCAGTACTTC. Its protein product is CASGLPQGQETQYF.

The chain carries TRBV30 and TRBJ2-1, with 11 bases fitting TRBD2. Losses at the gene ends were 0 bases for V and 6 bases for J; bases not matched to a gene: 4. Germline CDR1 is GTSNPN and CDR2 is SVGIG (reference sequence). The CDR3 spans 15 residues. The CDR3 loop reads CAWSVVLAGVNEQFF. CDR3 nucleotides: TGTGCCTGGAGTGTAGTACTAGCGGGAGTCAATGAGCAGTTCTTC.

The CDR3 is CAWSKGLAGEWNTGELFF. The DNA for the CDR3 is TGTGCCTGGAGCAAGGGACTAGCGGGAGAATGGAACACCGGGGAGCTGTTTTTT. The V call is TRBV30, the J call TRBJ2-2; TRBD2 agrees at 14 bases. Germline loops: CDR1 GTSNPN, CDR2 SVGIG (reference sequence). V was pared by 3 bases and J by 1 base, with 7 bases of the junction left unmatched. This CDR3 comprises 18 residues.

The rearrangement joins TRBV29-1 to TRBJ1-2; TRBD1 aligns across 10 bases. This CDR3 spans 12 amino acids. V was pared by 6 bases and J by 5 bases, with 3 bases of the junction left unmatched. CDR1 SQVTM and CDR2 ANQGSEA come from the germline V gene. The DNA for the CDR3 is TGCAGCGTACCGGGACAGGGGTATGGCTACACCTTC. As protein: CSVPGQGYGYTF.

This clone was recorded only once. The V gene is TRBV12-3 or TRBV12-4, the J gene TRBJ1-2; no reliable D call. The ends were cut back, 4 bases at V and 9 bases at J, with 9 bases in the middle. The CDR3 is 11 residues long. CDR3 DNA: TGTGCCAGCAGTTCTGGGCCGCGCTACACCTTC. Translated: CASSSGPRYTF.

This clone occurred once. The chain has TRBV19 and TRBJ1-4, with D uncertain. CDR1 and CDR2 from the germline V gene are LNHDA and SQIVND (reference sequence). The V end lost 3 bases, the J end lost 5 bases, and 7 bases lay between the germline ends. The CDR3 is 13 amino acids. CDR3 DNA: TGTGCCAGTAGTATGTCGAGGAATGAAAAACTGTTTTTT. Its protein is CASSMSRNEKLFF.

This chain uses TRBV27 with TRBJ1-4, with D possibly being TRBD1 (6 bases). Germline V gives CDR1 MNHEY, CDR2 SMNVEV (reference sequence). The CDR3 has 16 residues. V lost 4 bases and J lost 0, with 12 bases in between. CDR3 sequence: CASSSVRQATNEKLFF. CDR3 nucleotides: TGTGCCAGCAGTTCCGTGAGACAGGCAACTAATGAAAAACTGTTTTTT. Full variable domain (remainder filled in from reference TRBV27 and TRBJ1-4): EAQVTQNPRYLITVTGKKLTVTCSQNMNHEYMSWYRQDPGLGLRQIYYSMNVEVTDKGDVPEGYKVSRKEKRNFPLILESPSPNQTSLYFCASSSVRQATNEKLFFGSGTQLSVL.

The chain combines TRBV7-9 with TRBJ2-7; 9 bases fit TRBD1. Trimming at V came to 4 bases and at J to 2 bases, leaving 3 bases not matched to a gene. The CDR3 is 14 amino acids. Germline V gene lookup returns CDR1 SEHNR and CDR2 FQNEAQ (reference sequence). In nucleotides, the CDR3 is TGTGCCAGCAGCTACCGGGACAGGGCCTACGAGCAGTACTTC. It translates to CASSYRDRAYEQYF.

This clone appeared a few times. The chain combines TRBV30 with TRBJ2-2; 13 nucleotides match TRBD2. V was pared by 3 bases and J by 8 bases, with 9 bases of the junction left unmatched. CDR1 is GTSNPN, CDR2 SVGIG, per germline (reference sequence). The CDR3 has 16 amino acids. The CDR3 region is CAWRPQGTSGTGELFF. CDR3 DNA: TGTGCCTGGAGACCCCAAGGGACTAGCGGGACTGGGGAGCTGTTTTTT.

This chain joins TRBV19 and TRBJ1-5; no reliable D call. V was cut by 4 bases and J by 11 bases, with 9 bases left in between. Germline-derived CDR1 and CDR2 are LNHDA and SQIVND (reference sequence). The CDR3 consists of 11 residues. The CDR3 reads CASSTARAQHF. The CDR3 coding sequence is TGTGCCAGTAGTACGGCTCGGGCCCAGCATTTT. Drawing the rest from reference TRBV19 and TRBJ1-5, the complete variable domain is DGGITQSPKYLFRKEGQNVTLSCEQNLNHDAMYWYRQDPGQGLRLIYYSQIVNDFQKGDIAEGYSVSREKKESFPLTVTSAQKNPTAFYLCASSTARAQHFGDGTRLSIL.

The CDR3 DNA is TGTGCCACCAATAGCGGGAGGGCCCGCAATGAGCAGTTCTTC. As protein: CATNSGRARNEQFF. The V gene is TRBV24-1, the J gene TRBJ2-1; 11 nucleotides match TRBD2. The trim removed 8 bases at V and 6 bases at J, leaving 5 bases unmatched. The CDR3 runs to 14 residues. CDR1 is KGHDR and CDR2 is SFDVKD in the germline V gene.

The chain recombines TRBV5-6 with TRBJ2-1; D may be TRBD2 (6 bases). V shed 0 bases and J shed 3 bases, with 22 bases lying between them. The CDR3 consists of 19 residues. Germline assignment: CDR1 SGHDT and CDR2 YYEEEE. CDR3 loop: CASSLGDRPGVRNYNEQFF. The CDR3 DNA is TGTGCCAGCAGCTTGGGAGACCGTCCGGGGGTTCGGAACTACAATGAGCAGTTCTTC.

J is TRBJ1-1 and V is TRBV7-9; D unclear. V was pared by 4 bases and J by 0 bases, with 9 bases between. Germline V gene data show CDR1 as SEHNR and CDR2 as FQNEAQ (reference sequence). The CDR3 extends over 14 amino acids. DNA of the CDR3: TGTGCCAGCAGCTCATCCCCCATGAACACTGAAGCTTTCTTT. Its translation is CASSSSPMNTEAFF.

The chain has TRBV7-8 and TRBJ1-1, with a possible D match to TRBD1 (5 bases). With 2 bases removed from V and 2 bases from J, the gap between germline ends came to 15 bases. Germline CDR1 SGHVS, CDR2 FQNEAQ. This CDR3 region has 16 residues. CDR3 amino acids: CASSLLSRGSNTEAFF. Written as DNA, the CDR3 is TGTGCCAGCAGCTTACTTAGTAGGGGCAGCAACACTGAAGCTTTCTTT.

The chain links TRBV11-2 to TRBJ2-5; perhaps TRBD1 as D (7 bases). V lost 6 bases, J lost 3 bases, and 20 bases lay in between. Germline V CDR1 and CDR2: SGHAT, FQNNGV. The CDR3 extends over 16 amino acids. The CDR3 protein is CASRNLGQEGEETQYF. In DNA form, the CDR3 reads TGTGCCAGCAGAAACCTTGGACAGGAGGGCGAAGAGACCCAGTACTTC.

The rearrangement links TRBV7-6 to TRBJ2-7, with 12 nucleotides matching TRBD2. Trimming took 5 bases from V and 5 from J; bases not matched to a gene: 10. This CDR3 is built from 16 residues. Germline V CDR1 and CDR2: SGHVS, FNYEAQ. The CDR3 here is CASSTSTSGSRDEQYF. The CDR3 nucleotides read TGTGCCAGCAGCACGTCGACTAGCGGGAGTCGTGACGAGCAGTACTTC.

V is TRBV13 and J is TRBJ1-1; D remains unclear. CDR3 length: 13 residues. V was cut by 1 base and J by 0 bases, with 3 bases left in between. Looked up from germline, CDR1 is PRHDT and CDR2 is FYEKMQ (reference sequence). The CDR3 DNA follows: TGTGCCAGCAGCTTAGTATTGAACACTGAAGCTTTCTTT. This sequence encodes CASSLVLNTEAFF.

V is TRBV25-1 and J is TRBJ2-2; perhaps TRBD2 as D (5 bases). Trimming took 1 base from V and 0 from J, leaving 9 bases between them. The CDR3 length is 16 residues. Germline V lookup: CDR1 MGHDK, CDR2 SYGVNS. The CDR3 DNA reads as TGTGCCAGCAGTGAATTAAGCGGTACGAACACCGGGGAGCTGTTTTTT. Translating gives CASSELSGTNTGELFF.

V is TRBV18 and J is TRBJ1-5; possibly TRBD1 for D (5 bases). V was shortened by 1 base and J by 6 bases, with 10 bases between the two germline ends. Germline loops: CDR1 KGHSH, CDR2 LQKENI. This CDR3 contains 14 residues. The CDR3 nucleotides read TGTGCCAGCTCACCACGTTCGGGGGGTCAGCCCCAGCATTTT. Translating gives CASSPRSGGQPQHF.

This chain uses TRBV11-2 with TRBJ2-4, with 11 bases fitting TRBD2. CDR3 length: 18 amino acids. The V and J ends lost 6 bases and 0 bases, in that order; junction bases with no gene match: 10. Germline CDR1 SGHAT, CDR2 FQNNGV. The CDR3 DNA sequence: TGTGCCAGCAGTCGAGACCCCGGACTAGCGGGAGCCAAAAACATTCAGTACTTC. It encodes CASSRDPGLAGAKNIQYF.